These 30 T cell receptor beta chains came from one sample sequenced in a study of cytomegalovirus exposure and HLA in healthy donors. It was with 60 Vbeta and 13 Jbeta primers that the PCR ran. Some clones are missing from TCRdb's copy, which holds only in-frame ones; the method was immunoSEQ multiplex PCR. The sample lists some 110,000 clones, approximately 72% occurring once. Sequencing was done on a sample of PBMCs. The receptors stem from a man aged 18-30 years in good health and CMV-seronegative.

The chain uses TRBV7-8 and TRBJ2-7, with unresolved D. The germline CDR1 and CDR2 sequences are SGHVS and FQNEAQ. The CDR3 length is 14 residues. V lost 6 bases, J lost 0 bases, and 12 bases lay in between. DNA of the CDR3: TGTGCCAGCAGTTTGACTGATTCCTCCTACGAGCAGTACTTC. This translates into CASSLTDSSYEQYF.

This chain joins TRBV10-3 and TRBJ1-5; no clear D. The CDR3 length is 14 residues. From germline, CDR1 is ENHRY and CDR2 SYGVKD. Deletions cut 0 bases from V and 4 bases from J, with 7 bases between. CDR3 sequence: CAISESGGNQPQHF. CDR3 coding DNA: TGTGCCATCAGTGAGTCGGGAGGGAATCAGCCCCAGCATTTT.

There are a few counts of this clone. CDR3 in amino acids: CASSYGLAGGYEQYF. DNA for the CDR3: TGTGCCAGTAGTTACGGACTAGCGGGAGGCTACGAGCAGTACTTC. The chain uses TRBV19 and TRBJ2-7; 14 bases match TRBD2. Trimming removed 5 bases from V and 3 bases from J; junction bases left unmatched: 3. The CDR3 runs to 15 residues. The germline gives CDR1 LNHDA, CDR2 SQIVND (reference sequence). The whole variable domain, remainder taken from reference TRBV19 and TRBJ2-7, is DGGITQSPKYLFRKEGQNVTLSCEQNLNHDAMYWYRQDPGQGLRLIYYSQIVNDFQKGDIAEGYSVSREKKESFPLTVTSAQKNPTAFYLCASSYGLAGGYEQYFGPGTRLTVT.

This chain uses TRBV13 with TRBJ2-3, with TRBD1 identical over 7 bases. Germline values: CDR1 PRHDT, CDR2 FYEKMQ (reference sequence). The J segment lost 6 bases and the V segment lost 4 bases, leaving 4 bases of the junction unmatched. CDR3 length: 13 residues. CDR3 coding DNA: TGTGCCAGCAGCTCGACAGGGTGGGATACGCAGTATTTT. Protein sequence: CASSSTGWDTQYF.

This clone has just one count. This chain connects TRBV5-8 to TRBJ2-3, with a tentative D call TRBD2 (5 bases). This CDR3 has 14 residues. Trimming removed 2 bases from V and 3 bases from J, with 10 bases in between. The germline V gene has CDR1 SGHTS and CDR2 YDEGEE. The CDR3 nucleotides are TGTGCCAGCAGCTTACAGAGGGTTACAGATACGCAGTATTTT. This sequence encodes CASSLQRVTDTQYF.

In DNA form, the CDR3 reads TGTGCCAGTATTAGGGGCGTGGGCACTGAAGCTTTCTTT. Translated: CASIRGVGTEAFF. This rearrangement joins TRBV19 to TRBJ1-1, with TRBD1 as a possible D gene (5 bases). Per the germline V gene, CDR1 is LNHDA and CDR2 is SQIVND (reference sequence). The CDR3 runs 13 residues. The germline V and J ends were trimmed by 7 bases and 4 bases, with 13 bases remaining between them.

The chain recombines TRBV27 with TRBJ2-5; D is unclear. The V end lost 6 bases, the J end lost 2 bases, and 7 bases lay between the germline ends. In germline, CDR1 is MNHEY, CDR2 SMNVEV (reference sequence). The CDR3 runs 12 residues. The CDR3 DNA is TGTGCCAGCAGCGAACAGCAAGAGACCCAGTACTTC. This gives the protein CASSEQQETQYF.

CDR3 amino acids: CASRRAQYSTDTQYF. CDR3 in DNA: TGCGCCAGCCGGAGGGCCCAGTATAGTACAGATACGCAGTATTTT. This chain links TRBV5-1 with TRBJ2-3, with D perhaps matching TRBD2 (6 bases). Between the trimmed V and J ends, which lost 7 bases and 3 bases, there was a span of 18 bases. Germline CDR1 is SGHRS and CDR2 is YFSETQ. The CDR3 totals 15 residues.

This chain connects TRBV7-9 to TRBJ2-5; 7 bases map to TRBD1. V lost 4 bases to trimming and J lost 5 bases; unmatched junction nucleotides: 13. Germline V gives CDR1 SEHNR, CDR2 FQNEAQ (reference sequence). The CDR3 totals 16 residues. This chain's CDR3 is CASSSRDRIAWETQYF. The CDR3 DNA reads TGTGCCAGCAGCTCTCGGGACAGAATAGCCTGGGAGACCCAGTACTTC.

J is TRBJ2-1 and V is TRBV6-6, with D maybe TRBD2 (7 bases). The CDR3 runs 15 residues. Trimming took off 6 bases at V and 13 bases at J, with 25 bases between the two ends. The germline V gene encodes CDR1 MNHNY and CDR2 SVGAGI (reference sequence). CDR3 sequence reads: CASSYASGGARYQFF. The CDR3, as DNA: TGTGCCAGCAGCTACGCGAGTGGGGGGGCGAGGTATCAGTTCTTC.

The chain is built from TRBV30 and TRBJ1-1; TRBD1 matches at 9 bases. The CDR3 totals 11 residues. Germline-derived CDR1 and CDR2 are GTSNPN and SVGIG (reference sequence). CDR3 loop: CAGQGNTEAFF. DNA of the CDR3: TGTGCGGGACAGGGGAACACTGAAGCTTTCTTT.

This chain connects TRBV5-8 to TRBJ2-2; 15 nucleotides align to TRBD2. CDR3 length equals 17 residues. Germline trimming cut 4 bases from V and 5 bases from J; bases unmatched to any gene: 6. Germline values: CDR1 SGHTS, CDR2 YDEGEE. The CDR3 bases are TGTGCCAGCAGCCTGGGACTAGCGGGAGGAAGGACCGGGGAGCTGTTTTTT. Protein sequence: CASSLGLAGGRTGELFF.

This chain uses TRBV6-5 with TRBJ2-3, with D unresolved. The CDR3 loop spans 13 amino acids. Germline-derived CDR1 and CDR2 are MNHEY and SVGAGI. V lost 7 bases and J lost 4, with 12 bases in between. DNA for the CDR3: TGTGCCAGCACCCCCTGGCAAGCAGATACGCAGTATTTT. It encodes CASTPWQADTQYF.

V is TRBV27 and J is TRBJ1-1; D may be TRBD1 (6 bases). V lost 2 bases and J 4 bases, leaving 8 bases between the germline ends. This CDR3 is built from 13 residues. Per the germline V gene, CDR1 is MNHEY and CDR2 is SMNVEV (reference sequence). CDR3 protein: CASSLGQTTEAFF. CDR3 sequence (DNA): TGTGCCAGCAGTTTAGGACAGACCACTGAAGCTTTCTTT.

The chain combines TRBV6-1 with TRBJ2-7; D remains ambiguous. Deletions cut 4 bases from V and 1 base from J, with 8 bases between. The length of the CDR3 is 13 residues. The germline CDR1 and CDR2 sequences are MNHNS and SASEGT. For the CDR3, the DNA is TGTGCCAGCAGTGCTAGAGCGTCCTACGAGCAGTACTTC. It is translated as CASSARASYEQYF.

The chain recombines TRBV14 with TRBJ2-1, with 9 bases lining up with TRBD2. Per the germline V gene, CDR1 is SGHDN and CDR2 is FVKESK. This CDR3 region has 16 residues. V dropped 4 bases and J dropped 7; count of bases not matched to a gene: 11. This CDR3 is CASSLLAGEWRNEQFF. CDR3 nucleotide sequence: TGTGCCAGCAGCCTTTTAGCGGGAGAGTGGAGGAATGAGCAGTTCTTC.

The chain joins TRBV4-2 to TRBJ1-5; D call uncertain. Germline V gene data show CDR1 as LGHNA and CDR2 as YNFKEQ. Trimming shortened V by 4 bases and J by 2 bases, and 15 bases separated the two germline ends. The CDR3 totals 16 residues. The DNA for the CDR3 is TGTGCCAGCAGCCCGGTTGGATGGGCTGGCAATCAGCCCCAGCATTTT. This encodes CASSPVGWAGNQPQHF.

V is TRBV28 and J is TRBJ1-1, with D possibly TRBD1 on 5 matching bases. Trimming left V 10 bases short and J 3 bases short, with 12 bases between. Germline CDR1 and CDR2: MDHEN and SYDVKM. The CDR3 sequence is 12 residues long. The CDR3 loop is CATDQGYTEAFF. The DNA of the CDR3 is TGTGCCACCGACCAGGGTTACACTGAAGCTTTCTTT. The whole variable domain, filled in from reference TRBV28 and TRBJ1-1, reads DVKVTQSSRYLVKRTGEKVFLECVQDMDHENMFWYRQDPGLGLRLIYFSYDVKMKEKGDIPEGYSVSREKKERFSLILESASTNQTSMYLCATDQGYTEAFFGQGTRLTVV.

The chain uses TRBV30 and TRBJ1-2; D ambiguous. The CDR3 is made up of 12 amino acids. Germline loops: CDR1 GTSNPN, CDR2 SVGIG (reference sequence). The V and J ends lost 2 bases and 6 bases respectively, with 10 bases between them. The CDR3 protein is CAWSPGLHGYTF. CDR3 nucleotide sequence: TGTGCCTGGAGTCCCGGGTTGCATGGCTACACCTTC.

This clone was observed once. The chain has TRBV15 and TRBJ2-1; D remains ambiguous. Per the germline V gene, CDR1 is LNHNV and CDR2 is YYDKDF (reference sequence). The CDR3 totals 13 residues. The V end lost 8 bases, the J end lost 0 bases, and 8 bases lay between the germline ends. CDR3 protein: CATGWSSYNEQFF. The CDR3 DNA reads TGTGCCACCGGGTGGAGCTCCTACAATGAGCAGTTCTTC.

This rearrangement joins TRBV25-1 to TRBJ2-7, with D perhaps matching TRBD1 (5 bases). The CDR3 is 14 residues long. Trimming left V 4 bases short and J 5 bases short, with 15 bases between. Germline CDR1 is MGHDK and CDR2 is SYGVNS. DNA of the CDR3: TGTGCCAGCAGTGCCCGGGCTTCAGGGCACGAGCAGTACTTC. Its translation: CASSARASGHEQYF.

The chain couples TRBV4-1 to TRBJ1-2, with D uncertain. Germline values: CDR1 MGHRA, CDR2 YSYEKL. The CDR3 contains 14 residues. Trimming removed 0 bases from V and 1 base from J, with 6 bases in between. CDR3 loop: CASSQDSGNYGYTF. The CDR3 DNA sequence: TGCGCCAGCAGCCAAGATAGCGGTAACTATGGCTACACCTTC.

This clone was recorded a few times. The rearrangement joins TRBV2 to TRBJ1-1; D is unresolved. Germline CDR1 and CDR2: SNHLY and FYNNEI. The V and J ends lost 7 bases and 7 bases respectively, with 7 bases between them. This CDR3 comprises 10 residues. The CDR3 here is CASKGGEAFF. The CDR3 region has the DNA TGTGCCAGCAAGGGAGGTGAAGCTTTCTTT.

The CDR3 sequence: CASSATGAPNQPQHF. The CDR3 region has the DNA TGTGCCAGCAGCGCAACAGGGGCCCCCAATCAGCCCCAGCATTTT. The chain is built from TRBV7-9 and TRBJ1-5, with TRBD1 identical over 7 bases. This CDR3 is built from 15 residues. V dropped 5 bases and J dropped 3; count of bases not matched to a gene: 7. CDR1 and CDR2 from the germline V gene are SEHNR and FQNEAQ (reference sequence).

The chain uses TRBV19 and TRBJ1-5; 8 bases are shared with TRBD1. Germline trimming cut 4 bases from V and 4 bases from J; bases unmatched to any gene: 6. The CDR3 loop spans 15 amino acids. The germline gives CDR1 LNHDA, CDR2 SQIVND (reference sequence). CDR3 amino acids: CASSTGQGLNQPQHF. The CDR3 DNA sequence: TGTGCCAGTAGTACCGGACAGGGCTTAAATCAGCCCCAGCATTTT.

The genes are TRBV30 and TRBJ2-3, with D perhaps TRBD1 (6 bases). The CDR3 covers 15 residues. Trimming pared 4 bases from V and 3 bases from J, leaving 17 bases between. Germline loops: CDR1 GTSNPN, CDR2 SVGIG (reference sequence). This chain's CDR3 is CAWNVGYRGTDTQYF. CDR3 nucleotide sequence: TGTGCCTGGAACGTAGGCTATAGGGGGACAGATACGCAGTATTTT.

The chain carries TRBV7-2 and TRBJ2-2, with 12 positions matching TRBD2. Germline lookup yields CDR1 SGHTA and CDR2 FQGNSA. Germline trimming cut 7 bases from V and 7 bases from J; bases unmatched to any gene: 13. This CDR3 has 17 residues. In nucleotides, the CDR3 is TGTGCCAGCACCCTGACTAGCGGGGGCGTACGTAGCGGGGAGCTGTTTTTT. Encoded protein: CASTLTSGGVRSGELFF.

The chain links TRBV30 to TRBJ2-3, with D maybe TRBD1 (6 bases). V lost 0 bases and J 5 bases, leaving 12 bases between the germline ends. The germline V gene encodes CDR1 GTSNPN and CDR2 SVGIG (reference sequence). CDR3 size: 14 residues. Written as DNA, the CDR3 is TGTGCCTGGAGTGTATTCAGGGGTAGAGATACGCAGTATTTT. Translated, it gives CAWSVFRGRDTQYF.

Comment on this clone: Its ends do not fully match the called genes, so a read error is possible. V gene TRBV5-6 combines with J gene TRBJ1-4; 7 bases fit TRBD1. The CDR3 has 14 residues. Germline assignment: CDR1 SGHDT and CDR2 YYEEEE. CDR3 DNA: TGTGCCAGCAGCCTTCGACAGGGTAATCAAAAACTGTTTTTT. This sequence encodes CASSLRQGNQKLFF.

The chain couples TRBV28 to TRBJ2-5; the D gene is possibly TRBD2 (5 bases). In germline, CDR1 is MDHEN, CDR2 SYDVKM. V lost 3 bases and J 9 bases, leaving 17 bases between the germline ends. The CDR3 is made up of 14 amino acids. As DNA, the CDR3 is TGTGCCAGCAGTTTCCCTGGACTGGAGAGGGCCCAGTACTTC. Translated, it gives CASSFPGLERAQYF.